This T cell receptor (beta chain) was captured by sequencing in a study of cytotoxic CD8 clonotypes in ibrutinib-treated CLL. Study-level background: Patients attained some 25 partial and 2 complete responses; at median approximately 68 months, 14 remained remitted while around twelve progressed. Whole-study results and caveats: Clonality grew at ibrutinib response; at progression, it decreased back toward baseline. Different sampling times were used for sustained-remission and progressing patients. Baseline-level clonality went beyond age-matched healthy donors and moved in step with circulating CD8+ T-cell counts.

With respect to this clone: Its cognate antigen is unknown.

This CDR3 is 15 amino acids long. CDR1 is LNHDA and CDR2 is SQIVND in the germline V gene (reference sequence). Trimming left V 7 bases short and J 0 bases short, with 13 bases between. This table comes from immunoSEQ multiplex PCR, and its TCRdb copy is limited to in-frame clones, with some not included. This table has 110,000 to 150,000 clones, approximately 80% appearing once. The TCR originated in a human donor with chronic lymphocytic leukemia. Sequenced material: PBMCs, taken after 12 months of ibrutinib treatment. This chain uses TRBV19 with TRBJ1-3; the D is unclear. The CDR3 here is CASTPGASSGNTIYF. The CDR3 region has the DNA TGTGCCAGTACCCCAGGAGCGAGCTCTGGAAACACCATATATTTT.